This entry concerns a single TCR beta chain. Relative to the germline gene, one junction end is altered; a read error may explain this. Primers used in a second PCR of roughly 7 to 11 cycles were a sample-barcoded 5' primer and a J-beta primer mix. MiXCR was run by TCRdb on the 5' RACE reads, yielding one entry per CDR3 protein. This sample has 700,000 to 1,000,000 distinct CDR3 sequences; roughly 44% occur once, and the top ten carry around 18%. This sample was included in a study of blood T cells in healthy people across ages. The CDR3 is made up of 14 amino acids. Germline V gene data show CDR1 as DFQATT and CDR2 as SNEGSKA (reference sequence).

Sequencing was carried out using blood. This receptor was obtained from a man in his sixties in good health. The chain employs TRBV20-1 and TRBJ2-7; tentatively, D is TRBD1 (5 bases). CDR3 protein: CSARGPDSFYKQYF. The CDR3 region has the DNA TGCAGTGCTAGAGGACCCGACAGCTTCTACAAGCAGTACTTC.